This entry lists 22 T cell receptor beta chains sequenced from one sample in a study of response to subunit inactivated influenza vaccine. One entry per CDR3 protein results from TCRdb running MiXCR on the RT-PCR reads. Altogether under 550,000 distinct CDR3 sequences are present, approximately 7.3% being singletons, with the ten largest covering around 14%. The sample in question was PBMCs from blood, obtained roughly 24 months after vaccination. The source of these receptors is a man aged 50-75 years who received an inactivated influenza vaccine.

In this sample, this clonotype turned up a few times. The V gene is TRBV12-3 or TRBV12-4, the J gene TRBJ2-1; perhaps TRBD1 as D (6 bases). The ends were cut back, 3 bases at V and 0 bases at J, with 12 bases in the middle. CDR3 length equals 16 residues. The CDR3 here is CASSFYRASSYNEQFF. CDR3 nucleotide sequence: TGTGCCAGCAGTTTCTACAGGGCCTCCTCCTACAATGAGCAGTTCTTC.

In its sample, this clonotype was seen a few times. V gene TRBV6-2 or TRBV6-3 combines with J gene TRBJ2-7; TRBD1 might be the D (5 bases). The V gene's germline CDR1 is MNHEY and CDR2 SVGEGT. V lost 2 bases and J 1 base, leaving 18 bases between the germline ends. The CDR3 spans 17 residues. CDR3 coding DNA: TGTGCCAGCAGTTACATTCGTCGGCAGGGCATATCCTACGAGCAGTACTTC. Translated, it gives CASSYIRRQGISYEQYF.

CDR3 in DNA: TGTGCCTGGAGTACAACGGGGCAAGAGACCCAGTACTTC. It encodes CAWSTTGQETQYF. The rearrangement uses TRBV30 and TRBJ2-5, with D maybe TRBD2 (5 bases). Trimming cost V 2 bases and J 2 bases, with 9 bases left between them. Germline loops: CDR1 GTSNPN, CDR2 SVGIG (reference sequence). CDR3 size: 13 residues. Supplemented by reference TRBV30 and TRBJ2-5, the full variable domain reads SQTIHQWPATLVQPVGSPLSLECTVEGTSNPNLYWYRQAAGRGLQLLFYSVGIGQISSEVPQNLSASRPQDRQFILSSKKLLLSDSGFYLCAWSTTGQETQYFGPGTRLLVL.

V usage is TRBV7-2 and J usage is TRBJ2-5; D is unclear. The CDR3 length is 14 residues. Looked up from germline, CDR1 is SGHTA and CDR2 is FQGNSA. V gave up 0 bases and J gave up 4 bases, with 9 bases separating them. DNA for the CDR3: TGTGCCAGCAGCTTAGCCGTACTTGGAGAGACCCAGTACTTC. Protein product: CASSLAVLGETQYF.

This clonotype was observed a few times. The rearrangement uses TRBV29-1 and TRBJ1-5, with no clear D. From germline, CDR1 is SQVTM and CDR2 ANQGSEA. Deletions cut 5 bases from V and 6 bases from J, with 11 bases between. This CDR3 has 12 amino acids. CDR3 DNA: TGCAGCGTTCTCGAAGGAAGTCAGCCCCAGCATTTT. This encodes CSVLEGSQPQHF.

The sample holds many counts of this clonotype. This CDR3 is CASSLAGSIGYGYTF. The CDR3 DNA follows: TGTGCCAGCAGCTTAGCGGGTTCCATCGGCTATGGCTACACCTTC. J is TRBJ1-2 and V is TRBV7-9; no reliable D call. Between the trimmed V and J ends, which lost 0 bases and 4 bases, there was a span of 12 bases. Germline V gives CDR1 SEHNR, CDR2 FQNEAQ (reference sequence). The CDR3 extends over 15 amino acids.

The CDR3 spells CASSVGPVRSYNSPLHF. In nucleotides, the CDR3 is TGTGCCAGCAGCGTAGGACCTGTACGCTCCTATAATTCACCCCTCCACTTT. The chain combines TRBV9 with TRBJ1-6; no reliable D call. V was shortened by 0 bases and J by 0 bases, with 10 bases between the two germline ends. In germline, CDR1 is SGDLS, CDR2 YYNGEE. The CDR3 contains 17 residues.

Only a few counts were recorded for this clonotype. V gene TRBV9 combines with J gene TRBJ2-3, with 7 bases fitting TRBD2. Losses at the gene ends were 1 base for V and 6 bases for J; bases not matched to a gene: 14. The CDR3 has 17 residues. Germline values: CDR1 SGDLS, CDR2 YYNGEE. The CDR3 region is CASSVSGLAGVSDTQYF. CDR3 in DNA: TGTGCCAGCAGCGTAAGTGGTTTGGCGGGAGTATCCGATACGCAGTATTTT.

Ten or more counts support this clonotype. This chain uses TRBV28 with TRBJ2-5; maybe TRBD1 (5 bases). Germline CDR1 reads MDHEN; CDR2 reads SYDVKM. The CDR3 contains 15 residues. The germline V and J ends were trimmed by 5 bases and 1 base, with 14 bases remaining between them. The CDR3 loop reads CASSPLTGFQETQYF. The DNA of the CDR3 is TGTGCCAGCAGTCCGCTTACAGGTTTCCAAGAGACCCAGTACTTC.

In this sample, this clonotype turned up a few times. The J gene is TRBJ1-1, the V gene TRBV6-2 or TRBV6-3; D is unresolved. V was trimmed by 1 base and J by 5 bases, leaving 20 bases between them. From germline, CDR1 is MNHEY and CDR2 SVGEGT. This CDR3 is 17 amino acids long. In DNA, the CDR3 is TGTGCCAGCAGTTACTATAATATGAAAGGGCCGGGGACTGAAGCTTTCTTT. It specifies CASSYYNMKGPGTEAFF.

This clonotype was observed a few times. CDR3 DNA sequence: TGTGCCAGCAGCCAAGCGGACGGGGGGGCCCTCGATGAGCAGTTCTTC. This encodes CASSQADGGALDEQFF. V is TRBV14 and J is TRBJ2-1; 8 nucleotides line up with TRBD2. This CDR3 has 16 amino acids. The germline V gene has CDR1 SGHDN and CDR2 FVKESK. V dropped 1 base and J dropped 8; count of bases not matched to a gene: 10.

The V and J genes are TRBV30 and TRBJ1-5; D unclear. CDR1 GTSNPN and CDR2 SVGIG come from the germline V gene (reference sequence). This CDR3 contains 13 residues. Trimming removed 1 base at V and 3 bases at J, with 7 bases between. The CDR3 loop reads CAWSAGFNQPQHF. DNA of the CDR3: TGTGCCTGGAGTGCAGGATTCAATCAGCCCCAGCATTTT.

V is TRBV10-1 and J is TRBJ2-3; D unresolved. With 1 base removed from V and 1 base from J, the gap between germline ends came to 12 bases. CDR3 length: 16 amino acids. Germline V gives CDR1 WNHNN, CDR2 SYGVQD (reference sequence). The CDR3 DNA reads TGCGCCAGCAGTGAGTATCTTTGGACCTGCACAGATACGCAGTATTTT. It codes for CASSEYLWTCTDTQYF.

The chain employs TRBV12-3 or TRBV12-4 and TRBJ1-6, with TRBD1 identical over 7 bases. Trimming removed 6 bases from V and 6 bases from J; junction bases left unmatched: 8. CDR3 size: 15 residues. CDR3 bases: TGTGCCAGCAGACCTTTGAGGGACAGTAATTCACCCCTCCACTTT. This encodes CASRPLRDSNSPLHF.

This clonotype was seen many times. This chain uses TRBV20-1 with TRBJ1-6; the D gene is possibly TRBD1 (5 bases). This CDR3 region has 14 residues. From germline, CDR1 is DFQATT and CDR2 SNEGSKA (reference sequence). The chain's CDR3 is CSASDSSYNSPLHF. In DNA, the CDR3 is TGCAGCGCGTCCGACAGCTCCTATAATTCACCCCTCCACTTT.

The chain recombines TRBV7-2 with TRBJ2-5; 9 nucleotides line up with TRBD2. From germline, CDR1 is SGHTA and CDR2 FQGNSA. The CDR3 loop spans 16 amino acids. V dropped 1 base and J dropped 9; count of bases not matched to a gene: 12. CDR3 sequence: CASSLDYGGRGGAQYF. CDR3 in DNA: TGTGCCAGCAGCTTAGATTATGGCGGGAGGGGAGGGGCCCAGTACTTC.

V and J are TRBV5-4 and TRBJ2-5; no clear D. The CDR3 is made up of 15 amino acids. Germline CDR1 is SGHNT and CDR2 is YYREEE (reference sequence). The germline V and J ends were trimmed by 0 bases and 4 bases, with 13 bases remaining between them. The CDR3 bases are TGTGCCAGCAGCTTGGGCCACCTCTTGGGAGAGACCCAGTACTTC. Translation gives CASSLGHLLGETQYF. Looking up the rest from reference TRBV5-4 and TRBJ2-5 gives the full variable domain: ETGVTQSPTHLIKTRGQQVTLRCSSQSGHNTVSWYQQALGQGPQFIFQYYREEENGRGNFPPRFSGLQFPNYSSELNVNALELDDSALYLCASSLGHLLGETQYFGPGTRLLVL.

This clonotype was seen more than once but under ten times. The V and J genes are TRBV19 and TRBJ2-5; D is possibly TRBD1 (6 bases). The CDR3 loop spans 13 amino acids. Per the germline V gene, CDR1 is LNHDA and CDR2 is SQIVND (reference sequence). The V and J ends lost 7 bases and 7 bases respectively, with 16 bases between them. CDR3 loop: CASIDRLAGTQYF. In DNA, the CDR3 is TGTGCCAGTATCGACAGGTTGGCCGGGACCCAGTACTTC.

This clonotype was seen more than once but under ten times. This chain connects TRBV6-5 to TRBJ2-7, with 11 nucleotides matching TRBD2. Germline lookup yields CDR1 MNHEY and CDR2 SVGAGI. V lost 2 bases, J lost 5 bases, and 2 bases stayed unmatched. This CDR3 has 14 amino acids. The CDR3 nucleotides read TGTGCCAGCAGTTACGTGACTAGCGGGAACGAGCAGTACTTC. This translates into CASSYVTSGNEQYF.

There are many counts of this clonotype. This rearrangement joins TRBV3-1 to TRBJ2-3, with TRBD1 as a possible D gene (7 bases). The germline CDR1 and CDR2 sequences are LGHDT and YNNKEL (reference sequence). Trimming left V 4 bases short and J 5 bases short, with 13 bases between. CDR3 length: 14 residues. CDR3 loop: CASSLQGGKDTQYF. The CDR3 nucleotides read TGTGCCAGCAGCCTCCAGGGGGGCAAAGATACGCAGTATTTT.

In this sample, this clonotype turned up many times. The chain joins TRBV20-1 to TRBJ1-6, with unresolved D. The CDR3 extends over 13 amino acids. With 6 bases removed from V and 14 bases from J, the gap between germline ends came to 20 bases. The germline CDR1 and CDR2 sequences are DFQATT and SNEGSKA (reference sequence). The CDR3 spells CSAKTHGSSSLHF. CDR3 DNA sequence: TGCAGTGCCAAAACGCACGGTAGCTCGTCCCTCCACTTT.

The rearrangement links TRBV3-1 to TRBJ2-1; 14 bases line up with TRBD2. V was clipped by 5 bases and J by 6 bases; unmatched bases: 12. Germline V gene lookup returns CDR1 LGHDT and CDR2 YNNKEL (reference sequence). The CDR3 has 18 amino acids. This CDR3 reads CASSWTSGRPPSGNEQFF. The CDR3, as DNA: TGTGCCAGCAGCTGGACTAGCGGGAGGCCCCCTTCGGGCAATGAGCAGTTCTTC.